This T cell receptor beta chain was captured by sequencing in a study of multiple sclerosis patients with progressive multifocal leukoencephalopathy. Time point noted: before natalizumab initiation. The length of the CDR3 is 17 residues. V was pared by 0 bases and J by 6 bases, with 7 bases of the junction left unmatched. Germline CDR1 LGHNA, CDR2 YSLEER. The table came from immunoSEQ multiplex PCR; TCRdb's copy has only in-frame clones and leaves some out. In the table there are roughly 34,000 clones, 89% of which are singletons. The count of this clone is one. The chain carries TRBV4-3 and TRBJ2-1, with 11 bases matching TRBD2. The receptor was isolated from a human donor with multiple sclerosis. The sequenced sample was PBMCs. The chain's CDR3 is CASSQDGGTSGINEQFF. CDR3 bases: TGCGCCAGCAGCCAAGATGGTGGGACTAGCGGAATCAATGAGCAGTTCTTC.